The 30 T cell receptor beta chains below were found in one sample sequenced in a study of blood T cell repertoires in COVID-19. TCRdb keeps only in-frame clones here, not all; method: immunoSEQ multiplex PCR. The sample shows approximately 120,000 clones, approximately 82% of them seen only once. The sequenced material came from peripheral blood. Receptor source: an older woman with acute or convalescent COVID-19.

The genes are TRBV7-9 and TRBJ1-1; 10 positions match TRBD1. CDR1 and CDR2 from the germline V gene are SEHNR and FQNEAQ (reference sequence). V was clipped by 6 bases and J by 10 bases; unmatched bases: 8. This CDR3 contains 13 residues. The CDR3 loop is CASSSERDRGAFF. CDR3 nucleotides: TGTGCCAGCAGTTCCGAACGGGACAGGGGAGCTTTCTTT.

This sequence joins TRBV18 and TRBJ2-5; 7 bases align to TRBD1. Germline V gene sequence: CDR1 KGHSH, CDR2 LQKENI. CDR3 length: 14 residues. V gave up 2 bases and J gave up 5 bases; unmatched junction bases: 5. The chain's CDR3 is CASSPDRAMETQYF. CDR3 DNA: TGTGCCAGCTCACCAGACAGGGCTATGGAGACCCAGTACTTC.

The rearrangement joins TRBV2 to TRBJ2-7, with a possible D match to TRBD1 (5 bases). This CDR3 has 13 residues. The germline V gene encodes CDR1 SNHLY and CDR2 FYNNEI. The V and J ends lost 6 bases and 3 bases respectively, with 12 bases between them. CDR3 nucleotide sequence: TGTGCCAGCAGAACCAGGGCAGGCTACGAGCAGTACTTC. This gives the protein CASRTRAGYEQYF.

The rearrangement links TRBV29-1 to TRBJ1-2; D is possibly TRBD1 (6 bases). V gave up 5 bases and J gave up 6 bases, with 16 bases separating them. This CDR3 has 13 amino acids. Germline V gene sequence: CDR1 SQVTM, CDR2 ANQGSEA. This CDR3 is CSVNRDRMNGYTF. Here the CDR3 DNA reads TGCAGCGTTAACCGAGACAGGATGAATGGCTACACCTTC.

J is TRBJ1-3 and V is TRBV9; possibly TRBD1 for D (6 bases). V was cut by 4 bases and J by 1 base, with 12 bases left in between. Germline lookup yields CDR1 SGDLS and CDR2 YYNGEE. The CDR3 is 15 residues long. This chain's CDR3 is CASSRTEFSGNTIYF. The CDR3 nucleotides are TGTGCCAGCAGCCGGACAGAATTTTCTGGAAACACCATATATTTT. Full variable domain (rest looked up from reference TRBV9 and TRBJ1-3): DSGVTQTPKHLITATGQRVTLRCSPRSGDLSVYWYQQSLDQGLQFLIQYYNGEERAKGNILERFSAQQFPDLHSELNLSSLELGDSALYFCASSRTEFSGNTIYFGEGSWLTVV.

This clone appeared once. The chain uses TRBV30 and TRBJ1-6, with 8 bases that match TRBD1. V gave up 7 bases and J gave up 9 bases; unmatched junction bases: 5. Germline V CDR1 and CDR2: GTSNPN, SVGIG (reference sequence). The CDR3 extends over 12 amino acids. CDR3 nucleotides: TGTGCCTCCGGGACAGGAAGTTCACCCCTCCACTTT. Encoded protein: CASGTGSSPLHF.

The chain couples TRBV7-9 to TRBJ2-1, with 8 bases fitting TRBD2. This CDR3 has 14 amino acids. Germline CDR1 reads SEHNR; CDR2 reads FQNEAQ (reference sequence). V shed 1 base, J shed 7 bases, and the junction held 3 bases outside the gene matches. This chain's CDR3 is CASSLGAGDNEQFF. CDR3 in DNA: TGTGCCAGCAGCTTAGGAGCGGGAGATAATGAGCAGTTCTTC.

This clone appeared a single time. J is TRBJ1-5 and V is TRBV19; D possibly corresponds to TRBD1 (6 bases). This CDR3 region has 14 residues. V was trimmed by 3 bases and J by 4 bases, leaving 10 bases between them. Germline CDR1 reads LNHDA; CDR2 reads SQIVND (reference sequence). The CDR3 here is CASSIWGLNQPQHF. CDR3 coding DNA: TGTGCCAGTAGTATTTGGGGGCTGAATCAGCCCCAGCATTTT. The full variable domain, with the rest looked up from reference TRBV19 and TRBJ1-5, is DGGITQSPKYLFRKEGQNVTLSCEQNLNHDAMYWYRQDPGQGLRLIYYSQIVNDFQKGDIAEGYSVSREKKESFPLTVTSAQKNPTAFYLCASSIWGLNQPQHFGDGTRLSIL.

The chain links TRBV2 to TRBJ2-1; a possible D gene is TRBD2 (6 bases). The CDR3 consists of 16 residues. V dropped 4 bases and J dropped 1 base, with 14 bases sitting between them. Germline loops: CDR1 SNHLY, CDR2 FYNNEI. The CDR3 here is CASSGEELGSYNEQFF. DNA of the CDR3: TGTGCCAGCAGTGGGGAGGAACTGGGGTCCTACAATGAGCAGTTCTTC.

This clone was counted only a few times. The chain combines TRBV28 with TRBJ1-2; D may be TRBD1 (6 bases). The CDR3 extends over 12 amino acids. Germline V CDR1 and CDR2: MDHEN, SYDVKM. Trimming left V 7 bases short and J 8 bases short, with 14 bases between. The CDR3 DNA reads TGTGCCAGCACCGCAACAGGGAAAGGCTACACCTTC. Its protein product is CASTATGKGYTF.

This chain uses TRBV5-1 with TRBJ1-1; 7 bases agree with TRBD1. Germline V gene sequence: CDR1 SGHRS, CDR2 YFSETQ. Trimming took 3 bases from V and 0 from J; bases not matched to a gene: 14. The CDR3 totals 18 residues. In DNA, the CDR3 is TGCGCCAGCAGCTATGGAGGGACAGCCACTCTCATGAACACTGAAGCTTTCTTT. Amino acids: CASSYGGTATLMNTEAFF.

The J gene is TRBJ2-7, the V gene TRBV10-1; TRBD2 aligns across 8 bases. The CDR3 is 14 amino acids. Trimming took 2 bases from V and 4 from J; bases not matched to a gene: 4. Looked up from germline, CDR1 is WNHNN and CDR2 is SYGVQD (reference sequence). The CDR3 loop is CASSESGSSYEQYF. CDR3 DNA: TGCGCCAGCAGTGAGAGCGGGAGTTCTTACGAGCAGTACTTC.

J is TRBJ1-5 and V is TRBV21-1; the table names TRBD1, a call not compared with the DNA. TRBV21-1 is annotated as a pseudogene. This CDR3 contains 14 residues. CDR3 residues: CASSKQISNQPQHF. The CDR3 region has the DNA TGTGCCAGCAGCAAACAGATTAGCAATCAGCCCCAGCATTTT.

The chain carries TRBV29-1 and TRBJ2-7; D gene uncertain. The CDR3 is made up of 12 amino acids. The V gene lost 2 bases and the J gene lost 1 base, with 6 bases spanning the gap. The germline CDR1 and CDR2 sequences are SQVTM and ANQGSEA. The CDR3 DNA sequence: TGCAGCGTTGAACTAGGATCCTACGAGCAGTACTTC. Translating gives CSVELGSYEQYF.

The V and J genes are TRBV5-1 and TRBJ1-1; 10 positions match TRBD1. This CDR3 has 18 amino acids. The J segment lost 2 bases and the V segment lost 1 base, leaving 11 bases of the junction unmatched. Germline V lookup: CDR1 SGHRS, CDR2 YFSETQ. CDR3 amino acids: CASSLRSVGTGVNTEAFF. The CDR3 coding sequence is TGCGCCAGCAGCTTGCGGAGTGTCGGGACAGGGGTTAACACTGAAGCTTTCTTT.

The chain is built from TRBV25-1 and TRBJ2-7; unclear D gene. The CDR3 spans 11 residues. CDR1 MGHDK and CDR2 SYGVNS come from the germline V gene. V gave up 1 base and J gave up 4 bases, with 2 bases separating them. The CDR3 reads CASSESYEQYF. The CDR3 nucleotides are TGTGCCAGCAGTGAATCTTACGAGCAGTACTTC.

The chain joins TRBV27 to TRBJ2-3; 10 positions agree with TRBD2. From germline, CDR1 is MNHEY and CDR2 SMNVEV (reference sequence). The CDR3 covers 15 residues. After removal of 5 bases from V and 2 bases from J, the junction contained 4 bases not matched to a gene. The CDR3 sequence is CASSLSGRNTDTQYF. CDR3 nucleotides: TGTGCCAGCAGTCTTAGCGGGAGGAACACAGATACGCAGTATTTT.

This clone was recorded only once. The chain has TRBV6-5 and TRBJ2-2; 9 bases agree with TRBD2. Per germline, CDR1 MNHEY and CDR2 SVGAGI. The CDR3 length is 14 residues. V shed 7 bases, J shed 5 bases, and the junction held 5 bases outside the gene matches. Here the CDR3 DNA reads TGTGCCAGCACCTTAGCGGGAGCTACCGGGGAGCTGTTTTTT. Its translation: CASTLAGATGELFF.

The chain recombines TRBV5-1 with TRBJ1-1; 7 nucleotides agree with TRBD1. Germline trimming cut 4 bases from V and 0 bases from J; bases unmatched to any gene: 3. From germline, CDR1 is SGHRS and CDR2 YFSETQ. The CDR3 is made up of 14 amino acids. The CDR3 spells CASSRDSLNTEAFF. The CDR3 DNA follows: TGCGCCAGCAGCCGGGACAGCCTGAACACTGAAGCTTTCTTT.

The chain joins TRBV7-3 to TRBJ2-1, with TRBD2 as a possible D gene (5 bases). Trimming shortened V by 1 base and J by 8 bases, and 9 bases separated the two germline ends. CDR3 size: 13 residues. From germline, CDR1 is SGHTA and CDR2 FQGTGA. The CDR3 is CASSLRPRDEQFF. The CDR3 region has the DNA TGTGCCAGCAGCTTAAGACCGAGGGATGAGCAGTTCTTC.

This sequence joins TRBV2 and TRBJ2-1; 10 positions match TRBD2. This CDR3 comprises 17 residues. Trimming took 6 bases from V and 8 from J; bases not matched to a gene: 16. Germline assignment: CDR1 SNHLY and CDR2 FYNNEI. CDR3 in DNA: TGTGCCAGCAGAGTTAGCGGGGGGATCCTAAGAGGGGATGAGCAGTTCTTC. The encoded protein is CASRVSGGILRGDEQFF.

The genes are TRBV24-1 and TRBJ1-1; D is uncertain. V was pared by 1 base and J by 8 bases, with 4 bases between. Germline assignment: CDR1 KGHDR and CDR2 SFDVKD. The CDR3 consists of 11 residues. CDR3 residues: CATSDLSEAFF. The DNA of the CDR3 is TGTGCCACCAGTGATTTAAGCGAAGCTTTCTTT.

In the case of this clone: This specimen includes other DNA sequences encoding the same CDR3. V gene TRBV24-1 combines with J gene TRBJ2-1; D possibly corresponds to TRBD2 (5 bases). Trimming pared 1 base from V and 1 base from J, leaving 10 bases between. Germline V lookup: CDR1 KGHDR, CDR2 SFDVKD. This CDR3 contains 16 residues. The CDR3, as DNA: TGTGCCACCAGTGATTTAGGCGGGTCGTCCTACAATGAGCAGTTCTTC. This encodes CATSDLGGSSYNEQFF.

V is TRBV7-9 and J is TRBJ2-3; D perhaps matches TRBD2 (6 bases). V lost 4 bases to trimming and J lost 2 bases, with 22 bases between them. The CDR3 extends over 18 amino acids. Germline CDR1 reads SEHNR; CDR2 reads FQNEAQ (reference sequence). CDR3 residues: CASSSLSTSGPITDTQYF. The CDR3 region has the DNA TGTGCCAGCAGCTCCCTCTCCACAAGCGGGCCCATCACAGATACGCAGTATTTT.

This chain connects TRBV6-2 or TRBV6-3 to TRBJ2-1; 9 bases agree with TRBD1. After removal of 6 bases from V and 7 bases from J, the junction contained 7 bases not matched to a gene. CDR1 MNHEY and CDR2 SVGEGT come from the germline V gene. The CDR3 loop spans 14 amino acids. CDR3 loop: CASSRDRALNEQFF. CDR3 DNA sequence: TGTGCCAGCAGCCGGGACAGGGCGTTGAATGAGCAGTTCTTC.

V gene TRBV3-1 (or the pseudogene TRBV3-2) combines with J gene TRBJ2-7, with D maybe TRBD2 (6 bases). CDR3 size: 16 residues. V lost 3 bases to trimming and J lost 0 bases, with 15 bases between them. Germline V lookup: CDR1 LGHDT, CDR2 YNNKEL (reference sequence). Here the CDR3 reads CASSHFAGGASYEQYF. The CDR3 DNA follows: TGTGCCAGCAGCCACTTCGCCGGCGGGGCCTCCTACGAGCAGTACTTC.

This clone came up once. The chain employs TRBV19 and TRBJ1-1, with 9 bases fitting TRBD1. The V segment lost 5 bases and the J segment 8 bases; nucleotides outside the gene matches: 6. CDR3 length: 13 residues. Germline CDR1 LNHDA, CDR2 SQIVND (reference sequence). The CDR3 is CASSPGTGTEAFF. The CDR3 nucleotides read TGTGCCAGTAGTCCCGGGACAGGGACCGAAGCTTTCTTT.

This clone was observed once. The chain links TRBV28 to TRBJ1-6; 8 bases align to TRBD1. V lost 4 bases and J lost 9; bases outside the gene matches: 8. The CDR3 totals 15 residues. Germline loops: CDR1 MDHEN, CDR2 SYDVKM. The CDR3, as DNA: TGTGCCAGCAGTTCGGCAGGGGGCGCGGTTTCACCCCTCCACTTT. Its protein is CASSSAGGAVSPLHF. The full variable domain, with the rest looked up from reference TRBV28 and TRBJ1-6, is DVKVTQSSRYLVKRTGEKVFLECVQDMDHENMFWYRQDPGLGLRLIYFSYDVKMKEKGDIPEGYSVSREKKERFSLILESASTNQTSMYLCASSSAGGAVSPLHFGNGTRLTVT.

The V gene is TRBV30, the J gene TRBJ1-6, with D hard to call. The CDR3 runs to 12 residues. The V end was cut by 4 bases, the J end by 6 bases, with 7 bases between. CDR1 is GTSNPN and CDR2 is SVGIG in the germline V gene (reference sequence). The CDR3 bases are TGTGCCTGGAATCCGGGTAATTCACCCCTCCACTTT. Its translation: CAWNPGNSPLHF.

CDR3 amino acids: CASSQGAGGYNEQFF. The DNA of the CDR3 is TGTGCCAGCAGCCAAGGGGCGGGGGGGTACAATGAGCAGTTCTTC. V gene TRBV3-1 (or the pseudogene TRBV3-2) combines with J gene TRBJ2-1; the match to TRBD2 covers 9 bases. Germline V gives CDR1 LGHDT, CDR2 YNNKEL (reference sequence). V was pared by 1 base and J by 4 bases, with 2 bases of the junction left unmatched. This CDR3 region has 15 residues.